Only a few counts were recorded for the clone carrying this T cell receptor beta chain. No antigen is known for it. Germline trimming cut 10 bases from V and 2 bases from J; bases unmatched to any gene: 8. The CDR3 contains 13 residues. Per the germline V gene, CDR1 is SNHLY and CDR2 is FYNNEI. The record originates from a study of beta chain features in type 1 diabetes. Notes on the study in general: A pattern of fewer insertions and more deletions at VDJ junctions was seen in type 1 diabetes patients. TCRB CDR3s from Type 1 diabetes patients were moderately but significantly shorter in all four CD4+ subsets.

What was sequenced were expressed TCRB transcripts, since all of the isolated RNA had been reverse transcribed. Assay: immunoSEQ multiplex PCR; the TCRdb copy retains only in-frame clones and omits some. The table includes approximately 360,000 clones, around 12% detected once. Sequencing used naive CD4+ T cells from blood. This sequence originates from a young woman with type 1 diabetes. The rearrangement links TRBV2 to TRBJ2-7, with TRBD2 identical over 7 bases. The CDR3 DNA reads TGTGCCACCCGCCGGGGGGAAACCTACGAGCAGTACTTC. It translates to CATRRGETYEQYF.